Each of the 3 T cell receptor beta chains below was sequenced from the same sample in a study of T-cell memory formation after mild COVID-19. MiXCR, applied by TCRdb to the 5' RACE reads, yields one record per CDR3 protein. The table has around 180,000 distinct CDR3 sequences, about 18% seen once; the top ten hold under 4.5%. Sequenced material: PBMCs or a T cell subset sorted from them (not recorded which). All receptors derive from a man aged 18 to 30 who had mild COVID-19 (a few samples of this study predate the infection). Cell type and time point are not known.

In its sample, this clonotype was seen a few times. This chain joins TRBV4-1 and TRBJ1-5; no firm D call. Germline V lookup: CDR1 MGHRA, CDR2 YSYEKL. V gave up 1 base and J gave up 0 bases, with 4 bases separating them. CDR3 size: 14 residues. The CDR3 sequence is CASSQVNSNQPQHF. The CDR3 DNA sequence: TGCGCCAGCAGCCAAGTAAATAGCAATCAGCCCCAGCATTTT.

V gene TRBV5-1 combines with J gene TRBJ1-1; D might be TRBD1 (6 bases). Per the germline V gene, CDR1 is SGHRS and CDR2 is YFSETQ. CDR3 length: 14 residues. With 4 bases removed from V and 6 bases from J, the gap between germline ends came to 16 bases. The CDR3 protein is CASSDRGAGPEAFF. CDR3 sequence (DNA): TGCGCCAGCAGCGACCGGGGGGCGGGCCCTGAAGCTTTCTTT.

The J gene is TRBJ1-5, the V gene TRBV24-1; D is undetermined. V was shortened by 6 bases and J by 9 bases, with 17 bases between the two germline ends. The CDR3 runs to 14 residues. Germline V lookup: CDR1 KGHDR, CDR2 SFDVKD. The CDR3 DNA sequence: TGTGCCACCAGTTCAGAGCAGGTTGCTGGGCCCCAGCATTTT. This translates into CATSSEQVAGPQHF.